The sequence of this T cell receptor (beta chain) was determined in a study of T cell repertoires in cytomegalovirus infection. Study in general: Epitope selection comprised recently identified HLA-C-restricted CMV epitopes and well-studied HLA-B-restricted CMV epitopes. Study-wide results and caveats: Using cumulative public TCR beta family frequency, the authors identified those who carried CMV together with the relevant HLA.

A note on this clonotype: Its antigen is still unknown.

Germline loops: CDR1 SNHLY, CDR2 FYNNEI. Trimming pared 4 bases from V and 6 bases from J, leaving 12 bases between. There are 14 residues in the CDR3. TCRdb reprocessed the reads via MiXCR and lists one record per CDR3 protein. The sample carries 110,000 to 150,000 distinct CDR3 sequences, roughly a third recorded once. The gene calls are TRBV2 and TRBJ2-2, with D possibly TRBD2 on 5 matching bases. This material consisted of CD8+ T cells from cultured PBMCs, taken from culture after CMV antigen stimulation. The sequence was collected from a human donor in good health (CMV status not recorded). Some clones in this sample may be carry-over from other donors' samples. DNA of the CDR3: TGTGCCAGCAGTGGTGGTAGCGCGTCCGGGGAGCTGTTTTTT. Residues: CASSGGSASGELFF. The full variable domain, its missing parts supplied by reference TRBV2 and TRBJ2-2, is EPEVTQTPSHQVTQMGQEVILRCVPISNHLYFYWYRQILGQKVEFLVSFYNNEISEKSEIFDDQFSVERPDGSNFTLKIRSTKLEDSAMYFCASSGGSASGELFFGEGSRLTVL.